Below are 26 T cell receptor beta chains sequenced from a single sample in a study of technical replicates of blood from a few donors. The method was immunoSEQ multiplex PCR; TCRdb's version includes in-frame clones alone and lacks a portion of them. The data show roughly 90,000 clones, approximately 95% seen once. Sequencing used T cells isolated from PBMCs. All receptors come from a human donor in good health.

The chain uses TRBV19 and TRBJ1-5, with 7 bases that match TRBD1. From germline, CDR1 is LNHDA and CDR2 SQIVND (reference sequence). CDR3 size: 16 residues. J lost 4 bases, V lost 2 bases, and 8 bases had no gene match. DNA of the CDR3: TGTGCCAGTAGTATAAGCTCGGGACAGAATAATCAGCCCCAGCATTTT. The encoded protein is CASSISSGQNNQPQHF. Using reference TRBV19 and TRBJ1-5 for the parts outside the CDR3, the full variable domain is DGGITQSPKYLFRKEGQNVTLSCEQNLNHDAMYWYRQDPGQGLRLIYYSQIVNDFQKGDIAEGYSVSREKKESFPLTVTSAQKNPTAFYLCASSISSGQNNQPQHFGDGTRLSIL.

The rearrangement links TRBV10-2 to TRBJ2-7; 11 nucleotides match TRBD2. V gave up 6 bases and J gave up 1 base; unmatched junction bases: 11. The CDR3 sequence is 17 residues long. CDR1 and CDR2 (germline): WSHSY, SAAADI. The CDR3 loop reads CASRTSGSWGSSYEQYF. The CDR3, as DNA: TGCGCCAGCAGAACTAGCGGGAGCTGGGGTTCATCCTACGAGCAGTACTTC.

The chain joins TRBV6-5 to TRBJ1-3; D gene ambiguous. Trimming shortened V by 6 bases and J by 4 bases, and 16 bases separated the two germline ends. Germline V CDR1 and CDR2: MNHEY, SVGAGI. The CDR3 spans 15 residues. The CDR3 coding sequence is TGTGCCAGCAGCCGAAGCGGGGAGAGAGGAAACACCATATATTTT. Translating gives CASSRSGERGNTIYF.

The chain couples TRBV7-2 to TRBJ1-5, with a possible D match to TRBD1 (5 bases). The CDR3 consists of 16 residues. CDR1 and CDR2 from the germline V gene are SGHTA and FQGNSA. The ends were cut back, 2 bases at V and 9 bases at J, with 20 bases in the middle. The CDR3 sequence: CASSLFRVNDGSPQHF. CDR3 in DNA: TGTGCCAGCAGCTTATTCAGGGTGAATGACGGTTCGCCCCAGCATTTT.

The genes are TRBV2 and TRBJ2-7; TRBD2 is a possible D gene (5 bases). Trimming took off 5 bases at V and 5 bases at J, with 13 bases between the two ends. In germline, CDR1 is SNHLY, CDR2 FYNNEI. This CDR3 contains 13 residues. In DNA, the CDR3 is TGTGCCAGCAGTTCTAGCTCGGGGAACGAGCAGTACTTC. This encodes CASSSSSGNEQYF. The full variable domain, rest sourced from reference TRBV2 and TRBJ2-7, is EPEVTQTPSHQVTQMGQEVILRCVPISNHLYFYWYRQILGQKVEFLVSFYNNEISEKSEIFDDQFSVERPDGSNFTLKIRSTKLEDSAMYFCASSSSSGNEQYFGPGTRLTVT.

The J gene is TRBJ2-7, the V gene TRBV18; no firm D call. Deletions cut 6 bases from V and 0 bases from J, with 15 bases between. CDR1 KGHSH and CDR2 LQKENI come from the germline V gene. CDR3 length equals 15 residues. CDR3 bases: TGTGCCAGCTCCTACCAGCCAGGCATCTCCTACGAGCAGTACTTC. Protein sequence: CASSYQPGISYEQYF.

The chain carries TRBV2 and TRBJ2-2; TRBD1 agrees at 9 bases. J was trimmed by 5 bases and V by 5 bases; bases with no gene match: 6. The CDR3 is 15 amino acids. Germline CDR1 SNHLY, CDR2 FYNNEI. CDR3 in DNA: TGTGCCAGCAGTTCGACAGGGGGAAGGACCGGGGAGCTGTTTTTT. Amino acids: CASSSTGGRTGELFF.

The CDR3 coding sequence is TGCGCCAGCAGCCCTTCCGAGCGGTTTGCCACTGAAGCTTTCTTT. Protein sequence: CASSPSERFATEAFF. The chain is built from TRBV4-1 and TRBJ1-1; D unclear. V was pared by 4 bases and J by 4 bases, with 16 bases between. CDR3 size: 15 residues. Germline values: CDR1 MGHRA, CDR2 YSYEKL.

The chain combines TRBV30 with TRBJ2-7, with D possibly being TRBD1 (6 bases). Germline CDR1 GTSNPN, CDR2 SVGIG (reference sequence). Trimming took 1 base from V and 7 from J, leaving 20 bases between them. The CDR3 is 15 residues long. The CDR3 DNA reads as TGTGCCTGGAGTGAGATCTCTCAGGGGATAAGGGAGCAGTACTTC. As protein: CAWSEISQGIREQYF.

This chain uses TRBV10-3 with TRBJ1-1, with D hard to call. CDR1 is ENHRY and CDR2 is SYGVKD in the germline V gene. This CDR3 region has 12 residues. Trimming removed 3 bases from V and 2 bases from J, with 4 bases in between. CDR3 residues: CAISETNTEAFF. The CDR3 DNA is TGTGCCATCAGTGAAACAAACACTGAAGCTTTCTTT.

V usage is TRBV7-2 and J usage is TRBJ1-2, with D maybe TRBD1 (6 bases). Deletions cut 7 bases from V and 2 bases from J, with 17 bases between. The CDR3 loop spans 15 amino acids. Germline V gene sequence: CDR1 SGHTA, CDR2 FQGNSA. CDR3 bases: TGTGCCAGCATCACACCCCGCACAGGGAACTATGGCTACACCTTC. Its protein is CASITPRTGNYGYTF.

V usage is TRBV27 and J usage is TRBJ2-5; D not resolved. Germline assignment: CDR1 MNHEY and CDR2 SMNVEV (reference sequence). This CDR3 region has 13 residues. The V gene lost 1 base and the J gene lost 5 bases, with 8 bases spanning the gap. The CDR3 protein is CASSLFFSETQYF. Here the CDR3 DNA reads TGTGCCAGCAGTTTATTCTTCTCCGAGACCCAGTACTTC.

The rearrangement joins TRBV10-3 to TRBJ1-3; 7 nucleotides match TRBD1. The germline CDR1 and CDR2 sequences are ENHRY and SYGVKD. This CDR3 spans 12 amino acids. V gave up 6 bases and J gave up 4 bases; unmatched junction bases: 0. In DNA, the CDR3 is TGTGCCATCAGGGACAGGGGAAACACCATATATTTT. This codes for CAIRDRGNTIYF.

This chain links TRBV28 with TRBJ1-4; D perhaps matches TRBD1 (5 bases). CDR3 size: 14 residues. CDR1 and CDR2 from the germline V gene are MDHEN and SYDVKM. The germline V and J ends were trimmed by 7 bases and 6 bases, with 15 bases remaining between them. The CDR3 coding sequence is TGTGCCAGCACTCAGGGACTGAGGGATGAAAAACTGTTTTTT. This encodes CASTQGLRDEKLFF.

The chain couples TRBV4-1 to TRBJ2-7, with TRBD2 matching over 10 bases. Germline lookup yields CDR1 MGHRA and CDR2 YSYEKL. This CDR3 is 15 amino acids long. V dropped 4 bases and J dropped 3; count of bases not matched to a gene: 6. The CDR3 sequence: CASSPLLAGHYEQYF. CDR3 nucleotide sequence: TGCGCCAGCAGCCCCCTACTAGCGGGACACTACGAGCAGTACTTC.

The chain recombines TRBV6-5 with TRBJ2-7, with 8 bases identical to TRBD2. This CDR3 has 16 amino acids. CDR1 and CDR2 from the germline V gene are MNHEY and SVGAGI. Trimming cost V 0 bases and J 2 bases; bases outside gene matches: 6. The CDR3 spells CASSYSGGRLTYEQYF. CDR3 sequence (DNA): TGTGCCAGCAGTTACTCGGGCGGGAGGCTCACCTACGAGCAGTACTTC.

The V call is TRBV13, the J call TRBJ2-7; 8 bases map to TRBD1. J lost 6 bases, V lost 0 bases, and 4 bases had no gene match. The CDR3 has 14 amino acids. Germline V gene data show CDR1 as PRHDT and CDR2 as FYEKMQ (reference sequence). The CDR3 DNA is TGTGCCAGCAGCTTAGGGACAGGGGTGCTCGAGCAGTACTTC. It codes for CASSLGTGVLEQYF.

The chain combines TRBV6-6 with TRBJ2-7, with D perhaps TRBD1 (6 bases). Trimming removed 8 bases from V and 0 bases from J, with 8 bases in between. This CDR3 is 12 amino acids long. From germline, CDR1 is MNHNY and CDR2 SVGAGI (reference sequence). CDR3 DNA sequence: TGTGCCAGCCAGGGGCCCTCCTACGAGCAGTACTTC. Translation: CASQGPSYEQYF.

This clone was observed once. The chain combines TRBV30 with TRBJ1-2; the match to TRBD1 covers 8 bases. V shed 7 bases and J 7 bases; nucleotides not matched to a gene: 2. The CDR3 has 10 residues. Per the germline V gene, CDR1 is GTSNPN and CDR2 is SVGIG (reference sequence). The CDR3 DNA is TGTGCCTTGACAGGGGCTGGCTACACCTTC. Translated, it gives CALTGAGYTF.

This sequence joins TRBV18 and TRBJ2-3, with 9 bases aligning to TRBD1. Trimming at V came to 3 bases and at J to 5 bases, leaving 21 bases not matched to a gene. CDR1 and CDR2 from the germline V gene are KGHSH and LQKENI. The CDR3 totals 20 residues. The DNA for the CDR3 is TGTGCCAGCTCACCGCGTCATTTTGGCACCGGGACAGGGAGTTTAGATACGCAGTATTTT. This codes for CASSPRHFGTGTGSLDTQYF.

This chain links TRBV19 with TRBJ2-3, with TRBD2 matching 11 bases. V shed 0 bases, J shed 6 bases, and the junction held 8 bases outside the gene matches. Germline loops: CDR1 LNHDA, CDR2 SQIVND (reference sequence). The CDR3 loop spans 17 amino acids. The CDR3 here is CASSIDRLAGRPDTQYF. DNA of the CDR3: TGTGCCAGTAGTATAGATCGACTAGCGGGAAGGCCGGATACGCAGTATTTT.

The chain uses TRBV7-9 and TRBJ1-1; D call uncertain. V was cut by 5 bases and J by 2 bases, with 12 bases left in between. The CDR3 is 14 residues long. The V gene's germline CDR1 is SEHNR and CDR2 FQNEAQ (reference sequence). This CDR3 is CASSPQNTNTEAFF. The CDR3 region has the DNA TGTGCCAGCAGCCCGCAGAACACCAACACTGAAGCTTTCTTT.

This clone is a singleton in its sample. This chain links TRBV27 with TRBJ1-1; 9 bases line up with TRBD1. The V gene's germline CDR1 is MNHEY and CDR2 SMNVEV (reference sequence). V lost 4 bases, J lost 1 base, and 10 bases stayed unmatched. This CDR3 spans 17 amino acids. The CDR3 DNA sequence: TGTGCCAGCAGTTCGCCTAGACAGGGGGTAAGGAACACTGAAGCTTTCTTT. This gives the protein CASSSPRQGVRNTEAFF.

This chain links TRBV28 with TRBJ2-7, with 11 bases fitting TRBD1. The germline CDR1 and CDR2 sequences are MDHEN and SYDVKM. Trimming at V came to 6 bases and at J to 7 bases, leaving 11 bases not matched to a gene. The CDR3 has 15 residues. This chain's CDR3 is CASRNPGQGVEEQYF. CDR3 bases: TGTGCCAGCAGGAACCCGGGACAGGGGGTTGAAGAGCAGTACTTC.

The rearrangement uses TRBV9 and TRBJ2-1; 8 positions agree with TRBD2. The length of the CDR3 is 15 residues. Germline V gene data show CDR1 as SGDLS and CDR2 as YYNGEE. Unmatched junction bases numbered 12, after V lost 5 bases and J lost 8 bases. The CDR3 coding sequence is TGTGCCAGCAGTATCACACCGGGACTAGTCTATGAGCAGTTCTTC. Protein sequence: CASSITPGLVYEQFF. The full variable domain, its missing parts supplied by reference TRBV9 and TRBJ2-1, is DSGVTQTPKHLITATGQRVTLRCSPRSGDLSVYWYQQSLDQGLQFLIQYYNGEERAKGNILERFSAQQFPDLHSELNLSSLELGDSALYFCASSITPGLVYEQFFGPGTRLTVL.

The chain carries TRBV6-1 and TRBJ2-6, with D possibly being TRBD2 (6 bases). This CDR3 contains 15 residues. The ends were cut back, 7 bases at V and 2 bases at J, with 12 bases in the middle. Germline CDR1 is MNHNS and CDR2 is SASEGT. CDR3 coding DNA: TGTGCCAGCACCATGGAGGGTGCTGGGGCCAACGTCCTGACTTTC. Its protein is CASTMEGAGANVLTF.